This is a list of T cell receptor beta chains from one sample in a study of blood T cell repertoires in COVID-19. TCRdb keeps only in-frame clones here, not all; method: immunoSEQ multiplex PCR. Among roughly 110,000 clones listed, 75% to 90% were seen once. Sequenced material: peripheral blood. The receptors here all came from a man aged 65 to 85 with acute or convalescent COVID-19. CDR3s include the opening cysteine and the closing phenylalanine or tryptophan. The D gene is left open where the match is weak. Not every row has a clone size; where given, it reads once, few, many or a size class.

V gene	J gene	clone size	D gene	CDR3 protein	CDR3 DNA
TRBV5-1	TRBJ2-7	once	TRBD1	CASSLGLRGTVIYEQYF	TGCGCCAGCAGCTTGGGTCTGAGGGGGACAGTGATCTACGAGCAGTACTTC
TRBV27	TRBJ2-7	-	-	CASRARQVTYEQYF	TGTGCCAGCAGGGCACGACAGGTAACCTACGAGCAGTACTTC
TRBV2	TRBJ2-7	-	TRBD2	CASSDRGLAGGSYEQYF	TGTGCCAGCAGTGATCGGGGACTAGCGGGGGGATCCTACGAGCAGTACTTC
TRBV2	TRBJ2-5	-	-	CASSETTGQQETQYF	TGTGCCAGCAGTGAAACCACAGGACAGCAAGAGACCCAGTACTTC
TRBV7-2	TRBJ1-5	-	TRBD1	CASSFGQGNQPQHF	TGTGCCAGCAGCTTCGGACAGGGTAATCAGCCCCAGCATTTT
TRBV5-1	TRBJ1-1	once	TRBD1	CASSSGQGLTGTEAFF	TGCGCCAGCAGCTCGGGACAGGGATTAACAGGCACTGAAGCTTTCTTT
TRBV7-6	TRBJ2-7	few	-	CASSLAGKSYEQYF	TGTGCCAGCAGCTTGGCAGGGAAATCCTACGAGCAGTACTTC
TRBV11-3	TRBJ2-7	-	-	CASSLSAQAYEQYF	TGTGCCAGCAGCCTCTCAGCCCAGGCCTACGAGCAGTACTTC
TRBV6-5	TRBJ1-6	-	TRBD1	CASRSTGLGSPLHF	TGTGCCAGCAGGTCGACAGGGTTGGGTTCACCCCTCCACTTT
TRBV19	TRBJ2-3	-	-	CASSPDFPGSDTQYF	TGTGCCAGTAGCCCCGACTTCCCGGGTTCAGATACGCAGTATTTT
TRBV9	TRBJ2-6	-	-	CASSGRILSGANVLTF	TGTGCCAGCAGCGGCAGGATTCTCTCTGGGGCCAACGTCCTGACTTTC
TRBV3-1/TRBV3-2	TRBJ1-2	-	-	CASSQGGRGGYTF	TGTGCCAGCAGCCAAGGGGGAAGGGGAGGCTACACCTTC
TRBV5-4	TRBJ2-6	-	TRBD2	CASREGTGANVLTF	TGTGCCAGCCGGGAGGGGACTGGGGCCAACGTCCTGACTTTC
TRBV11-2	TRBJ2-5	few	-	CASSLTRETQYF	TGTGCCAGCAGCTTGACAAGAGAGACCCAGTACTTC
TRBV19	TRBJ2-6	-	TRBD1	CASSSSGTGGSGANVLTF	TGTGCCAGTAGTTCCTCCGGGACAGGAGGGTCTGGGGCCAACGTCCTGACTTTC
TRBV6-5	TRBJ2-2	-	TRBD1	CASRRQGPNTGELFF	TGTGCCAGCAGGAGACAGGGTCCTAACACCGGGGAGCTGTTTTTT
TRBV10-1	TRBJ2-1	-	-	CASSESSGVGFNEQFF	TGCGCCAGCAGTGAGTCTTCAGGGGTGGGCTTCAATGAGCAGTTCTTC
TRBV30	TRBJ1-1	-	-	CAWSLKTLLNTEAFF	TGTGCCTGGAGTCTCAAGACACTCCTGAACACTGAAGCTTTCTTT
TRBV12-3/TRBV12-4	TRBJ1-5	once	-	CASSETGNQPQHF	TGTGCCAGCAGTGAAACAGGGAACCAGCCCCAGCATTTT
TRBV18	TRBJ2-7	-	-	CASSPFGESYEQYF	TGTGCCAGCTCACCCTTCGGGGAGTCCTACGAGCAGTACTTC
TRBV4-2	TRBJ2-1	-	TRBD2	CASSQDLASGGNEQFF	TGTGCCAGCAGCCAAGATCTGGCTAGCGGGGGGAATGAGCAGTTCTTC
TRBV6-5	TRBJ1-2	-	-	CASSYSNIYGYTF	TGTGCCAGCAGTTACTCGAACATCTATGGCTACACCTTC
TRBV2	TRBJ1-2	-	TRBD1	CASKIRPGGYGYTF	TGTGCCAGCAAGATTCGGCCAGGGGGCTATGGCTACACCTTC
TRBV28	TRBJ1-3	-	-	CASARGGNTIYF	TGTGCCAGCGCCAGGGGTGGAAACACCATATATTTT
TRBV5-1	TRBJ2-1	-	-	CASSLEAGISYNEQFF	TGCGCCAGCAGCTTGGAGGCAGGCATCTCCTACAATGAGCAGTTCTTC
TRBV3-1/TRBV3-2	TRBJ1-1	-	-	CASSLGAAQRSEAFF	TGTGCCAGCAGCCTGGGGGCGGCCCAGCGCTCTGAAGCTTTCTTT
TRBV20-1	TRBJ2-3	-	-	CSASPGGSYTDTQYF	TGCAGTGCTAGTCCTGGGGGGTCTTACACAGATACGCAGTATTTT
TRBV28	TRBJ2-7	-	-	CASSLPGTYEQYF	TGTGCCAGCAGTCTCCCGGGGACCTACGAGCAGTACTTC
TRBV5-6	TRBJ2-7	-	-	CASSLVGQSYEQYF	TGTGCCAGCAGCTTGGTGGGGCAGTCCTACGAGCAGTACTTC
TRBV9	TRBJ2-3	-	-	CASSLAGTDTQYF	TGTGCCAGCAGCCTCGCAGGCACAGATACGCAGTATTTT
TRBV10-3	TRBJ1-2	-	TRBD1	CAISEGQGIEGYTF	TGTGCCATCAGTGAAGGACAGGGGATTGAGGGCTACACCTTC
TRBV9	TRBJ1-2	-	-	CASSVEGTGSYYGYTF	TGTGCCAGCAGCGTAGAAGGAACAGGGTCGTACTATGGCTACACCTTC
TRBV6-4	TRBJ2-1	-	-	CASSQSDKNNEQFF	TGTGCCAGCAGCCAATCGGACAAAAACAATGAGCAGTTCTTC
TRBV7-2	TRBJ1-2	-	TRBD1	CATSFDRGNYGYTF	TGTGCCACATCATTTGACAGGGGAAATTATGGCTACACCTTC
TRBV19	TRBJ1-1	-	-	CASSSRLGVISFF	TGTGCCAGTAGTAGTCGTCTAGGCGTTATATCTTTCTTT
TRBV7-6	TRBJ2-2	-	-	CASWFGGELFF	TGTGCCAGCTGGTTCGGCGGGGAGCTGTTTTTT
TRBV30	TRBJ1-1	-	-	CAWSVGSRGRPPTGTEAFF	TGTGCCTGGAGTGTAGGGTCAAGGGGCCGGCCCCCTACCGGGACTGAAGCTTTCTTT
TRBV19	TRBJ2-3	-	-	CASSIARGADTQYF	TGTGCCAGTAGTATAGCCAGGGGGGCAGATACGCAGTATTTT
TRBV5-1	TRBJ2-1	-	TRBD2	CASSQAGGRYNEQFF	TGCGCCAGCAGCCAAGCGGGAGGGCGATACAATGAGCAGTTCTTC
TRBV5-8	TRBJ1-1	-	-	CASSLGGSGGTEAFF	TGTGCCAGCAGCCTAGGAGGGTCCGGGGGCACTGAAGCTTTCTTT
TRBV5-1	TRBJ1-2	-	TRBD1	CASSDRDRNEEGYGYTF	TGCGCCAGCAGCGACCGGGACAGGAACGAAGAGGGCTATGGCTACACCTTC
TRBV6-5	TRBJ2-7	-	-	CATQELAGTYEQYF	TGTGCCACCCAGGAGCTAGCAGGTACCTACGAGCAGTACTTC
TRBV7-3	TRBJ1-6	-	TRBD1	CASRYDRDSPLHF	TGTGCCAGCAGATACGACAGGGATTCACCCCTCCACTTT
TRBV5-1	TRBJ2-1	-	-	CASSLYVSSYNEQFF	TGCGCCAGCAGCTTGTATGTGAGCTCCTACAATGAGCAGTTCTTC
TRBV6-6	TRBJ1-6	few	TRBD1	CASRSTMTGDISPLHF	TGTGCCAGCAGGAGCACAATGACAGGGGACATTTCACCCCTCCACTTT
TRBV19	TRBJ1-5	-	TRBD1	CASTRDRGLVQPQHF	TGTGCCAGTACCCGGGACAGGGGATTAGTTCAGCCCCAGCATTTT
TRBV2	TRBJ1-6	-	-	CASSVGAFASPLHF	TGTGCCAGCAGTGTTGGGGCTTTCGCCTCACCCCTCCACTTT
TRBV4-2	TRBJ1-3	few	-	CASSQDPTGKTGNTIYF	TGTGCCAGCAGCCAAGATCCTACAGGGAAAACTGGAAACACCATATATTTT
TRBV28	TRBJ1-4	-	-	CASSLLTPTNEKLFF	TGTGCCAGCAGTTTACTGACACCAACTAATGAAAAACTGTTTTTT
TRBV5-1	TRBJ2-3	-	TRBD1	CASSLGQGVADTQYF	TGCGCCAGCAGCTTAGGACAGGGGGTTGCAGATACGCAGTATTTT